This T cell receptor (beta chain) was recovered during a study of cytomegalovirus exposure and HLA in healthy donors. Regarding the study as a whole: Analysis was carried out at a later point, and it linked a missense DCLRE1C variant to TCR beta V- and J-gene trimming. In an earlier analysis, about 87% or about 30%: the productive usage of most TCR beta V segments.

Amplification used 60 Vbeta primers and 13 Jbeta primers. The data were produced by immunoSEQ multiplex PCR, yet TCRdb's version contains in-frame clones alone and is incomplete. The table has about 83,000 clones, 60% to 85% seen once. The V gene's germline CDR1 is LNHNV and CDR2 YYDKDF (reference sequence). The CDR3 length is 15 residues. Trimming took 3 bases from V and 2 from J; bases not matched to a gene: 2. Comments on this clone: Its specificity is unknown.

Healthy donors of bone marrow made up the group. Input material: PBMCs. This chain connects TRBV15 to TRBJ2-7; 12 bases agree with TRBD2. This TCR came from a young man in good health and CMV-seropositive. CDR3 DNA: TGTGCCACCAGCAGTGGACTAGCGGGGACCTACGAGCAGTACTTC. Its translation: CATSSGLAGTYEQYF.